This paragraph covers one TCR beta chain sequence. Its antigen is still unknown. This specimen belongs to a study of T cell responses to AZD1222 COVID-19 vaccine. Libraries were prepared by immunoSEQ multiplex PCR; TCRdb keeps only in-frame clonotypes and omits some of them. The sample yields 120,000 or so clones, 80% to 90% seen once. The germline V gene has CDR1 SGHVS and CDR2 FQNEAQ. Deletions cut 1 base from V and 1 base from J, with 11 bases between. This CDR3 contains 15 residues. The study, taken as a whole, reports: The study reported that nearly half of spike-specific TCRs target unmutated variant regions. No repertoire was sampled before or during the peak T cell response, only after it. In a largely white British group with more females than males, clonal diversity was possibly underestimated.

The V call is TRBV7-8, the J call TRBJ2-7; a weak D match, TRBD2 (6 bases). The material sequenced was peripheral blood, taken 28 days after the second AZD1222 dose. The TCR originated in an adult who received the AZD1222 COVID-19 vaccine. The CDR3 DNA follows: TGTGCCAGCAGCTTAGGGGCGGGGAAATCCTACGAGCAGTACTTC. This encodes CASSLGAGKSYEQYF. Using reference TRBV7-8 and TRBJ2-7 for the parts outside the CDR3, the full variable domain is GAGVSQSPRYKVAKRGQDVALRCDPISGHVSLFWYQQALGQGPEFLTYFQNEAQLDKSGLPSDRFFAERPEGSVSTLKIQRTQQEDSAVYLCASSLGAGKSYEQYFGPGTRLTVT.